This TCR beta chain emerged from a study of shared clonotypes between healthy human individuals. Findings of the study overall: Generally, estimated richness proved larger in naive subsets than it did in memory subsets.

Details on this clone: The antigen is not known.

Germline CDR1 is SGHAT and CDR2 is FQNNGV. Deletions cut 7 bases from V and 4 bases from J, with 9 bases between. This CDR3 has 12 residues. The naive CD8 fraction comprised CD45RO-negative cells positively selected for CCR7 and excluded terminally differentiated effector memory CD45RA+ cells. Every donor was a Caucasian adult from Nashville, Tennessee. Sequencing was performed with immunoSEQ multiplex PCR; in TCRdb, only in-frame clones are kept and a portion is missing. The data show about 680,000 clones, 92% seen once. This clonotype was obtained from a man in his thirties or forties in good health. Sequences were obtained from naive CD8+ T cells sorted from blood. V and J are TRBV11-2 and TRBJ2-3; D gene ambiguous. CDR3 sequence reads: CASTRAPDTQYF. CDR3 bases: TGTGCCAGCACCCGGGCCCCAGATACGCAGTATTTT.